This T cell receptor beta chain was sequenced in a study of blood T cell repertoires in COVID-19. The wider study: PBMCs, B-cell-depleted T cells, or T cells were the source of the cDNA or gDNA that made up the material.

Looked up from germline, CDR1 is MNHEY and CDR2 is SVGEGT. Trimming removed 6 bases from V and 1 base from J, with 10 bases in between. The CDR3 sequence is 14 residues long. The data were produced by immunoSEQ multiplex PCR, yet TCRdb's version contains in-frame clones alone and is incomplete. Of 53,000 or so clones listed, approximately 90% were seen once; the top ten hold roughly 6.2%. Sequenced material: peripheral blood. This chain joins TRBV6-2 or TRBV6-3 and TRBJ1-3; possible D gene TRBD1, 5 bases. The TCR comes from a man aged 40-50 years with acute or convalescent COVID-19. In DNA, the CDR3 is TGTGCCAGCAGCCCCGCAGGGTCTGGAAACACCATATATTTT. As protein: CASSPAGSGNTIYF.